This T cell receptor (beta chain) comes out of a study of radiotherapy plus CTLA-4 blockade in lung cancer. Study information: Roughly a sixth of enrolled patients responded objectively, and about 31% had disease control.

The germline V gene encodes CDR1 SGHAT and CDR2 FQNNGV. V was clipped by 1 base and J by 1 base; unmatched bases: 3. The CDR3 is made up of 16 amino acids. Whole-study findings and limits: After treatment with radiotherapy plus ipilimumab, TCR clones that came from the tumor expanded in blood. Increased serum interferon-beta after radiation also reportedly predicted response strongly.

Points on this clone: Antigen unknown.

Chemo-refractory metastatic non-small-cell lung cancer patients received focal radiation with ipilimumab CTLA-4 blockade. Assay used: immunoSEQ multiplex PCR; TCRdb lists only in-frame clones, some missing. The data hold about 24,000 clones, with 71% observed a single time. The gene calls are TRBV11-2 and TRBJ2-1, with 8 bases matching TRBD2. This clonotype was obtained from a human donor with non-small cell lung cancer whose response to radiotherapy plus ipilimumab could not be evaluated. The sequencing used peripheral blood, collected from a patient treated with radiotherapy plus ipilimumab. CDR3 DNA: TGTGCCAGCAGCTTAGTGGGGACTAGGTCCTACAATGAGCAGTTCTTC. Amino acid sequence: CASSLVGTRSYNEQFF.